A single sample gave rise to the 24 T cell receptor beta chains below, sequenced in a study of radiotherapy plus CTLA-4 blockade in lung cancer. Assay used: immunoSEQ multiplex PCR; TCRdb lists only in-frame clones, some missing. The table includes 30,000 to 45,000 clones, 55% to 75% detected once. Sequenced here: peripheral blood, sampled from a patient treated with radiotherapy plus ipilimumab. These receptors were collected from a human donor with non-small cell lung cancer who had stable disease on radiotherapy plus ipilimumab.

This rearrangement joins TRBV6-1 to TRBJ2-5, with a possible D match to TRBD1 (6 bases). The CDR3 covers 15 residues. CDR1 is MNHNS and CDR2 is SASEGT in the germline V gene. V was cut by 7 bases and J by 5 bases, with 20 bases left in between. The CDR3 region has the DNA TGTGCCAGCAACCGAGGACAGAATATTATGGAGACCCAGTACTTC. Amino acids: CASNRGQNIMETQYF.

This clone showed up just a few times. The chain has TRBV11-3 and TRBJ2-7; TRBD2 might be the D (5 bases). V lost 2 bases and J lost 0, with 11 bases in between. This CDR3 is built from 15 residues. Germline V gene sequence: CDR1 SGHNT, CDR2 YENEEA. The CDR3 DNA reads as TGTGCCAGCAGCTTATGGCCGGGAAGCTCCTACGAGCAGTACTTC. Its translation is CASSLWPGSSYEQYF.

The J gene is TRBJ1-1, the V gene TRBV5-4, with 8 bases identical to TRBD1. Trimming removed 4 bases from V and 0 bases from J; junction bases left unmatched: 8. This CDR3 spans 16 amino acids. Germline values: CDR1 SGHNT, CDR2 YYREEE (reference sequence). In nucleotides, the CDR3 is TGTGCCAGCAGCCTAGGGAGGACAGGGATGAACACTGAAGCTTTCTTT. Protein sequence: CASSLGRTGMNTEAFF.

This clone was picked up a small number of times. This chain links TRBV6-1 with TRBJ1-1, with D unresolved. The CDR3 is made up of 13 amino acids. V was clipped by 3 bases and J by 2 bases, with 7 bases between them. Germline lookup yields CDR1 MNHNS and CDR2 SASEGT. CDR3 nucleotides: TGTGCCAGCAGTGATTCAGAAAACACTGAAGCTTTCTTT. Translation: CASSDSENTEAFF.

CDR3 sequence: CASSLAQTPNTEAFF. The CDR3 region has the DNA TGCGCCAGCAGCTTGGCACAGACGCCGAACACTGAAGCTTTCTTT. V usage is TRBV5-1 and J usage is TRBJ1-1; D unresolved. Trimming took 0 bases from V and 1 from J, leaving 10 bases between them. In germline, CDR1 is SGHRS, CDR2 YFSETQ. The CDR3 runs 15 residues.

The V gene is TRBV5-4, the J gene TRBJ2-5, with D hard to call. Per the germline V gene, CDR1 is SGHNT and CDR2 is YYREEE (reference sequence). The length of the CDR3 is 14 residues. V gave up 2 bases and J gave up 0 bases, with 8 bases separating them. The CDR3 DNA follows: TGTGCCAGCAGCTTTCCTCAGTACCAAGAGACCCAGTACTTC. Amino acids: CASSFPQYQETQYF.

This clone was recorded once. The V call is TRBV5-4, the J call TRBJ2-7, with D maybe TRBD2 (6 bases). CDR3 size: 13 residues. Germline-derived CDR1 and CDR2 are SGHNT and YYREEE (reference sequence). Trimming cost V 0 bases and J 6 bases, with 10 bases left between them. CDR3 residues: CASSLAPGGEQYF. The CDR3 region has the DNA TGTGCCAGCAGCTTGGCCCCCGGGGGCGAGCAGTACTTC.

The chain employs TRBV18 and TRBJ1-1, with D perhaps TRBD1 (5 bases). Deletions cut 4 bases from V and 5 bases from J, with 20 bases between. This CDR3 has 16 residues. Germline lookup yields CDR1 KGHSH and CDR2 LQKENI. CDR3 residues: CASSLNPPGGGTEAFF. The DNA for the CDR3 is TGTGCCAGCTCACTCAATCCCCCGGGGGGTGGAACTGAAGCTTTCTTT. Using reference TRBV18 and TRBJ1-1 for the parts outside the CDR3, the full variable domain is NAGVMQNPRHLVRRRGQEARLRCSPMKGHSHVYWYRQLPEEGLKFMVYLQKENIIDESGMPKERFSAEFPKEGPSILRIQQVVRGDSAAYFCASSLNPPGGGTEAFFGQGTRLTVV.

The chain uses TRBV7-6 and TRBJ2-2; D is possibly TRBD2 (5 bases). Germline V gene sequence: CDR1 SGHVS, CDR2 FNYEAQ. Trimming removed 1 base from V and 4 bases from J, with 10 bases in between. CDR3 length equals 15 residues. As DNA, the CDR3 is TGTGCCAGCAGCTTAGTCGGGGTCGGCACCGGGGAGCTGTTTTTT. Its translation: CASSLVGVGTGELFF.

The CDR3 reads CASSIWGQGDNQPQHF. The DNA of the CDR3 is TGTGCCAGTAGTATTTGGGGACAGGGAGACAATCAGCCCCAGCATTTT. This chain joins TRBV19 and TRBJ1-5, with 9 bases that match TRBD1. Germline V CDR1 and CDR2: LNHDA, SQIVND (reference sequence). The length of the CDR3 is 16 residues. The ends lost 3 bases at V and 3 bases at J; junction bases unmatched: 6.

The chain is built from TRBV4-1 and TRBJ1-3, with D hard to call. The germline CDR1 and CDR2 sequences are MGHRA and YSYEKL. The CDR3 has 16 residues. Trimming cost V 0 bases and J 0 bases, with 9 bases left between them. The CDR3 coding sequence is TGCGCCAGCAGCCAAGATAGGACTTTCTCTGGAAACACCATATATTTT. This codes for CASSQDRTFSGNTIYF.

The chain carries TRBV5-1 and TRBJ1-1; TRBD1 might be the D (5 bases). Germline loops: CDR1 SGHRS, CDR2 YFSETQ. Trimming left V 1 base short and J 5 bases short, with 12 bases between. This CDR3 is 14 amino acids long. CDR3 sequence reads: CASSLSQGLTEAFF. The CDR3 DNA sequence: TGCGCCAGCAGCTTGAGTCAGGGTTTGACTGAAGCTTTCTTT.

The rearrangement uses TRBV11-3 and TRBJ2-7; TRBD1 is a possible D gene (6 bases). Germline-derived CDR1 and CDR2 are SGHNT and YENEEA. V was shortened by 5 bases and J by 4 bases, with 9 bases between the two germline ends. The CDR3 spans 12 residues. Here the CDR3 DNA reads TGTGCCAGCAGCCCAGGACAGTACGAGCAGTACTTC. Its protein product is CASSPGQYEQYF.

This sequence joins TRBV7-7 and TRBJ2-1, with 8 bases that match TRBD1. Germline-derived CDR1 and CDR2 are SSHAT and FNYEAQ (reference sequence). V dropped 4 bases and J dropped 6; count of bases not matched to a gene: 2. The CDR3 runs 13 residues. CDR3 protein: CASSSDRANEQFF. The CDR3 DNA is TGTGCCAGCAGCTCGGACAGGGCCAATGAGCAGTTCTTC.

The rearrangement uses TRBV5-6 and TRBJ2-1; possibly TRBD2 for D (6 bases). The CDR3 sequence is 17 residues long. V was trimmed by 3 bases and J by 0 bases, leaving 16 bases between them. The V gene's germline CDR1 is SGHDT and CDR2 YYEEEE. Here the CDR3 DNA reads TGTGCCAGCAGCTCGGATGGACTATCTCGCTCCTACAATGAGCAGTTCTTC. Its protein is CASSSDGLSRSYNEQFF.

There are a few counts of this clone. The rearrangement uses TRBV18 and TRBJ1-3, with 9 bases that match TRBD1. From germline, CDR1 is KGHSH and CDR2 LQKENI. There are 16 residues in the CDR3. The trim removed 5 bases at V and 3 bases at J, leaving 8 bases unmatched. As DNA, the CDR3 is TGTGCCAGCTCAACAGATACAGGGGGCGGTGGAAACACCATATATTTT. This gives the protein CASSTDTGGGGNTIYF. The full variable domain, completed using reference TRBV18 and TRBJ1-3, is NAGVMQNPRHLVRRRGQEARLRCSPMKGHSHVYWYRQLPEEGLKFMVYLQKENIIDESGMPKERFSAEFPKEGPSILRIQQVVRGDSAAYFCASSTDTGGGGNTIYFGEGSWLTVV.

This rearrangement joins TRBV6-1 to TRBJ1-1; 7 bases fit TRBD1. The germline V gene has CDR1 MNHNS and CDR2 SASEGT. This CDR3 comprises 14 residues. With 6 bases clipped from V and 4 bases from J, the junction kept 8 bases outside the gene matches. In DNA form, the CDR3 reads TGTGCCAGCAGAGGGGACAGAAGGGTCACTGAAGCTTTCTTT. This gives the protein CASRGDRRVTEAFF.

This chain uses TRBV18 with TRBJ2-7, with 7 bases lining up with TRBD2. The CDR3 spans 13 residues. Germline assignment: CDR1 KGHSH and CDR2 LQKENI. Trimming removed 2 bases from V and 7 bases from J; junction bases left unmatched: 5. This chain's CDR3 is CASSPYGGGEQYF. The CDR3 coding sequence is TGTGCCAGCTCACCATATGGGGGGGGAGAGCAGTACTTC.

The V call is TRBV5-4, the J call TRBJ1-1; D not resolved. The CDR3 loop spans 14 amino acids. CDR1 is SGHNT and CDR2 is YYREEE in the germline V gene (reference sequence). Trimming left V 2 bases short and J 0 bases short, with 8 bases between. This chain's CDR3 is CASSFSLVNTEAFF. CDR3 DNA: TGTGCCAGCAGCTTTAGTCTTGTGAACACTGAAGCTTTCTTT. Full variable domain (rest looked up from reference TRBV5-4 and TRBJ1-1): ETGVTQSPTHLIKTRGQQVTLRCSSQSGHNTVSWYQQALGQGPQFIFQYYREEENGRGNFPPRFSGLQFPNYSSELNVNALELDDSALYLCASSFSLVNTEAFFGQGTRLTVV.

The chain carries TRBV29-1 and TRBJ2-2; 7 bases fit TRBD1. The CDR3 runs 12 residues. CDR1 and CDR2 from the germline V gene are SQVTM and ANQGSEA. V was pared by 4 bases and J by 5 bases, with 1 base of the junction left unmatched. The DNA for the CDR3 is TGCAGCGTTGGACAGGGAACCGGGGAGCTGTTTTTT. Protein sequence: CSVGQGTGELFF.

The chain links TRBV7-2 to TRBJ2-7, with 7 bases matching TRBD1. Germline V gene lookup returns CDR1 SGHTA and CDR2 FQGNSA. The CDR3 covers 16 residues. After removal of 1 base from V and 7 bases from J, the junction contained 13 bases not matched to a gene. DNA for the CDR3: TGTGCCAGCAGCTTAGGGGGAGACAGGGTGACTGGTGAGCAGTACTTC. Amino acids: CASSLGGDRVTGEQYF. The full variable domain, its missing parts supplied by reference TRBV7-2 and TRBJ2-7, is GAGVSQSPSNKVTEKGKDVELRCDPISGHTALYWYRQSLGQGLEFLIYFQGNSAPDKSGLPSDRFSAERTGGSVSTLTIQRTQQEDSAVYLCASSLGGDRVTGEQYFGPGTRLTVT.

The chain is built from TRBV21-1 and TRBJ1-1; the table assigns TRBD1, which was not confirmed against the DNA. TRBV21-1 is termed a pseudogene. The CDR3 extends over 15 amino acids. In DNA, the CDR3 is TGTGCCAGCAGCAACTGGGGCAGGGAGAACACTGAAGCTTTCTTT. Its protein product is CASSNWGRENTEAFF.

V usage is TRBV14 and J usage is TRBJ2-3; 7 nucleotides agree with TRBD2. CDR1 SGHDN and CDR2 FVKESK come from the germline V gene. CDR3 length equals 16 residues. V shed 4 bases and J 4 bases; nucleotides not matched to a gene: 11. CDR3 residues: CASSLPVRGYADTQYF. The DNA for the CDR3 is TGTGCCAGCAGCCTTCCGGTGCGGGGGTACGCAGATACGCAGTATTTT.

The V gene is TRBV21-1, the J gene TRBJ2-5; the table's D call of TRBD1 was not tested on the DNA. TRBV21-1 is listed as a pseudogene. The CDR3 contains 18 residues. The CDR3 DNA is TGTGCCAGCAGTCATCCGGGGGACAGGGAGGTGTGTTGGGAGACCCAGTACTTC. Its translation is CASSHPGDREVCWETQYF.